This record covers a single T cell receptor beta chain. Its target antigen remains unknown. Base-call qualities are not available, and no considerably larger clone is one nucleotide away. The data were taken from a study of immune evolution from preneoplasia to lung adenocarcinoma (dated by TCRdb to the early 2020s). The study in broad terms: No AAH lesions showed HLA loss of heterozygosity, compared with 7% of AIS, over 12% of MIA and approximately 35% of ADC lesions. The study used immune gene expression, TCR sequencing and multiplex immunofluorescence to profile the immune contexture of lung adenocarcinoma precursors and invasive adenocarcinoma. Resected precursor lesions (AAH, AIS, MIA) and invasive adenocarcinomas were each compared against paired morphologically normal lung tissue. Sample size was determined by specimen availability and not by a prior power calculation. The immune data were integrated with whole exome sequencing and methylation data obtained from the same cohort of nodules. The overall cohort was made up of around 57 patients with pulmonary nodules who had surgical resection. TCR sequencing data were obtained from about 46 patients. According to the study, 100 to 120 samples went through TCR sequencing. POLYSOLVER was used to infer class I HLA alleles from exome data, and LOHHLA was used to detect allele-specific HLA loss.

Patients underwent resection in Japan or China between about 2014 and 2017. The histologic diagnosis of each case was independently confirmed on H&E slides by two lung cancer pathologists. Premalignant or tumor cells were enriched for nucleic acid extraction by macro-dissection performed after pathologic assessment. The AllPrep DNA/RNA FFPE Kit was used to isolate DNA from FFPE tissue. Using the immunoSEQ hsTCRbeta Kit, TCR beta CDR3 regions were sequenced from DNA. Regarding the original processing steps: The ImmunoSEQ Analyzer was used to analyse the TCR sequencing data. T cell clonality was defined as 1 minus Pielou's evenness computed on productive rearrangements. The inverse Simpson index, applied to productive templates, was used to measure T cell diversity. T cell density was defined as TCR beta template counts normalized to usable DNA, with usable DNA estimated by amplifying and sequencing housekeeping genes. Two-sided Kruskal-Wallis tests were used to compare TCR metrics across histologic stages. Drawn from immuneACCESS, this table holds only the in-frame rearrangements with V and J called that TCRdb kept. Clones are partly lost; checked studies trace under half to an unresolved V gene and leave the rest unexplained. V and J calls and clone size follow that table, whereas D and trimming were derived from the DNA. The sample records around 11,000 clones, approximately 81% of which are singletons. The biggest ten clones account for 1.5% to 2% of the sample.

V was cut back by 1 base and J by 0 bases, leaving a gap of 10 bases between them. The germline V gene yields SGHVS for CDR1 and FQNEAQ for CDR2. Spanning cysteine to phenylalanine, the CDR3 consists of 15 amino acids. Left in the record is the CDR3 DNA by itself, 45 bases read in frame from the first base. The research as a whole found: Because all patients were from Japan and China, applicability to Western populations was uncertain. The highest T cell clonality was observed in KRAS-mutant nodules compared with EGFR-mutant or double wild-type lesions. The highest clonality was observed in normal lung, whereas higher T cell density and diversity but lower clonality appeared to be present in later-stage lesions. The highest top T cell clone frequencies were observed in normal lung, and a progressive decrease in top T cell clone frequencies appeared to occur from AAH through AIS, MIA and invasive adenocarcinoma. The findings rested on association rather than direct causation, and larger cohorts with long-term follow-up and longitudinal biopsies were considered necessary.

This receptor chain uses TRBV7-8 and TRBJ2-7, with the D segment identity uncertain. The receptor was isolated from a person aged 70 to 85 with lung adenocarcinoma. The sequencing input was FFPE minimally invasive lung adenocarcinoma tissue. The cell subset or site label corresponds to: micro-invasive lung adenocarcinoma (MIA). CDR3 protein: CASSLEGHSSYEQYF. The bases are TGTGCCAGCAGCTTAGAAGGCCACAGCTCCTACGAGCAGTACTTC.